This T cell receptor beta chain stems from a study of cytomegalovirus exposure and HLA in healthy donors. Looked up from germline, CDR1 is ENHRY and CDR2 is SYGVKD. Germline trimming cut 6 bases from V and 4 bases from J; bases unmatched to any gene: 8. The CDR3 is 14 residues long. Assay: immunoSEQ multiplex PCR; the TCRdb copy retains only in-frame clones and omits some. Of about 56,000 clones listed, approximately 95% were seen once; the top ten hold roughly 5.2%. V is TRBV10-3 and J is TRBJ1-2; 7 positions agree with TRBD1. The specimen sequenced was PBMCs. The sequence was obtained from a woman aged 18 to 35 in good health and CMV-seronegative. The CDR3, as DNA: TGTGCCATCAGGAGGGACAGAGCCGGCTATGGCTACACCTTC. As protein: CAIRRDRAGYGYTF.